This is a list of T cell receptor beta chains from one sample in a study of shared clonotypes between healthy human individuals. Method: immunoSEQ multiplex PCR; TCRdb's copy keeps in-frame clones and lacks some. The profile shows around 600,000 clones, approximately 95% of them singletons. The sequencing sample was made of naive CD8+ T cells sorted from blood. The receptors were sampled from a woman aged 25 to 39 in good health. Both conserved end residues are part of each CDR3. The D gene is left open where the match is weak. Expanded clones get a size class; other rows say once, few or many, or leave the size out.

abundance: once; j_gene: TRBJ2-1; d_gene: TRBD2; v_gene: TRBV19; len: 15; CDR3nt: TGTGCCAGTAGTAGGGGACTAGTTACCTACAATGAGCAGTTCTTC; CDR3aa: CASSRGLVTYNEQFF
abundance: NA; j_gene: TRBJ1-5; d_gene: NA; v_gene: TRBV5-6; len: 14; CDR3nt: TGTGCCAGCAGCTTTGGGTCAGGAAATCAGCCCCAGCATTTT; CDR3aa: CASSFGSGNQPQHF
abundance: NA; j_gene: TRBJ2-7; d_gene: NA; v_gene: TRBV7-9; len: 13; CDR3nt: TGTGCCAGCAGCAATAGCGACTCCTACGAGCAGTACTTC; CDR3aa: CASSNSDSYEQYF
abundance: NA; j_gene: TRBJ2-7; d_gene: NA; v_gene: TRBV15; len: 17; CDR3nt: TGTGCCACCAGCAGAGATGCATTTACCCGGGACGCCTACGAGCAGTACTTC; CDR3aa: CATSRDAFTRDAYEQYF
abundance: once; j_gene: TRBJ2-7; d_gene: TRBD2; v_gene: TRBV9; len: 17; CDR3nt: TGTGCCAGCAGCGTAGGATACTCGGCGGGAGGGGCCTACGAGCAGTACTTC; CDR3aa: CASSVGYSAGGAYEQYF
abundance: NA; j_gene: TRBJ2-5; d_gene: TRBD1; v_gene: TRBV11-2; len: 15; CDR3nt: TGTGCCAGCAGCTCAGGGGACAGGGAGTGGGAGACCCAGTACTTC; CDR3aa: CASSSGDREWETQYF
abundance: once; j_gene: TRBJ2-3; d_gene: NA; v_gene: TRBV5-6; len: 13; CDR3nt: TGTGCCAGCAGCTTTTCAGGACCAGATACGCAGTATTTT; CDR3aa: CASSFSGPDTQYF
abundance: NA; j_gene: TRBJ1-3; d_gene: NA; v_gene: TRBV10-1; len: 20; CDR3nt: TGCGCCAGCAGGCCAACCGACCCGGGCCATCGGTCGGTTTCTGGAAACACCATATATTTT; CDR3aa: CASRPTDPGHRSVSGNTIYF
abundance: once; j_gene: TRBJ2-7; d_gene: NA; v_gene: TRBV28; len: 15; CDR3nt: TGTGCCAGCAGTTTTGTTTCGCAAATCTCCTACGAGCAGTACTTC; CDR3aa: CASSFVSQISYEQYF
abundance: NA; j_gene: TRBJ2-3; d_gene: TRBD2; v_gene: TRBV7-6; len: 17; CDR3nt: TGTGCCAGCACATGGACTAGCGGGGCTTACAGCACAGATACGCAGTATTTT; CDR3aa: CASTWTSGAYSTDTQYF
abundance: NA; j_gene: TRBJ2-1; d_gene: TRBD2; v_gene: TRBV7-8; len: 15; CDR3nt: TGTGCCAGCAGCCGTGGGACTAGCGGGAGCAGTGAGCAGTTCTTC; CDR3aa: CASSRGTSGSSEQFF
abundance: NA; j_gene: TRBJ2-1; d_gene: NA; v_gene: TRBV9; len: 15; CDR3nt: TGTGCCAGCAGCGTATTAGCGGAACTACCCAATGAGCAGTTCTTC; CDR3aa: CASSVLAELPNEQFF
abundance: NA; j_gene: TRBJ2-7; d_gene: NA; v_gene: TRBV29-1; len: 13; CDR3nt: TGCAGCGGATCGGATGGAGGGGCCTACGAGCAGTACTTC; CDR3aa: CSGSDGGAYEQYF
abundance: NA; j_gene: TRBJ2-1; d_gene: NA; v_gene: TRBV27; len: 15; CDR3nt: TGTGCCAGCAGTCCCGGCGCCGTGCCCTACAATGAGCAGTTCTTC; CDR3aa: CASSPGAVPYNEQFF
abundance: NA; j_gene: TRBJ1-1; d_gene: NA; v_gene: TRBV27; len: 13; CDR3nt: TGTGCCAGCAGACTGCAGGGTAGCACTGAAGCTTTCTTT; CDR3aa: CASRLQGSTEAFF
abundance: NA; j_gene: TRBJ2-7; d_gene: TRBD1; v_gene: TRBV9; len: 15; CDR3nt: TGTGCCAGCAGCCCCCGACAGGGGGCTAATCACGAGCAGTACTTC; CDR3aa: CASSPRQGANHEQYF
abundance: NA; j_gene: TRBJ2-7; d_gene: TRBD1; v_gene: TRBV7-9; len: 13; CDR3nt: TGTGCCAGCAGCGCAGGGGGCTCATACGAGCAGTACTTC; CDR3aa: CASSAGGSYEQYF
abundance: NA; j_gene: TRBJ1-1; d_gene: NA; v_gene: TRBV28; len: 13; CDR3nt: TGTGCCAGCAGTCATGGGACCAACACTGAAGCTTTCTTT; CDR3aa: CASSHGTNTEAFF
abundance: NA; j_gene: TRBJ1-1; d_gene: NA; v_gene: TRBV9; len: 13; CDR3nt: TGTGCCAGCAGCGTAGACTCGAACACTGAAGCTTTCTTT; CDR3aa: CASSVDSNTEAFF
abundance: once; j_gene: TRBJ1-1; d_gene: NA; v_gene: TRBV7-9; len: 17; CDR3nt: TGTGCCAGCAGTTCCGGTTCGGGGGAATCTCCGAACACTGAAGCTTTCTTT; CDR3aa: CASSSGSGESPNTEAFF
abundance: NA; j_gene: TRBJ2-7; d_gene: TRBD1; v_gene: TRBV27; len: 17; CDR3nt: TGTGCCAGCAACTCGGGGACAGGGAAGGAGTCCTCCTACGAGCAGTACTTC; CDR3aa: CASNSGTGKESSYEQYF
abundance: NA; j_gene: TRBJ2-7; d_gene: TRBD1; v_gene: TRBV27; len: 15; CDR3nt: TGTGCCAGCAGTTTCAGAGGACAGGGGAATTACGAGCAGTACTTC; CDR3aa: CASSFRGQGNYEQYF
abundance: NA; j_gene: TRBJ2-7; d_gene: TRBD2; v_gene: TRBV28; len: 15; CDR3nt: TGTGCCAGCAGTGCTCGGACTAGCGGATCCTACGAGCAGTACTTC; CDR3aa: CASSARTSGSYEQYF
abundance: few; j_gene: TRBJ2-7; d_gene: TRBD1; v_gene: TRBV13; len: 15; CDR3nt: TGTGCCAGCAGCTTAGGACAGGGGGCTTTGTATGAGCAGTACTTC; CDR3aa: CASSLGQGALYEQYF
abundance: NA; j_gene: TRBJ2-3; d_gene: NA; v_gene: TRBV5-1; len: 14; CDR3nt: TGCGCCAGCAGCACCGGACAGTCGGGGGATACGCAGTATTTT; CDR3aa: CASSTGQSGDTQYF
abundance: NA; j_gene: TRBJ2-7; d_gene: TRBD1; v_gene: TRBV7-8; len: 14; CDR3nt: TGTGCCAGCAGCACGGGGACAGGGACGTACGAGCAGTACTTC; CDR3aa: CASSTGTGTYEQYF
abundance: NA; j_gene: TRBJ2-5; d_gene: TRBD1; v_gene: TRBV4-1; len: 14; CDR3nt: TGCGCCAGCAGCCACCCGACAGGGCCCGAGACCCAGTACTTC; CDR3aa: CASSHPTGPETQYF
abundance: NA; j_gene: TRBJ2-2; d_gene: NA; v_gene: TRBV2; len: 15; CDR3nt: TGTGCCAGCAGCGCTCCTGGAGAGCGTGGCGGGGAGCTGTTTTTT; CDR3aa: CASSAPGERGGELFF
abundance: NA; j_gene: TRBJ2-7; d_gene: NA; v_gene: TRBV6-5; len: 14; CDR3nt: TGTGCCAGCAGCCTACAGGGAATCCCCTACGAGCAGTACTTC; CDR3aa: CASSLQGIPYEQYF
abundance: NA; j_gene: TRBJ1-5; d_gene: NA; v_gene: TRBV28; len: 14; CDR3nt: TGTGCCAGCAGTTTATGGGTTGCGGATCAGCCCCAGCATTTT; CDR3aa: CASSLWVADQPQHF